The clone carrying this T cell receptor beta chain has just one count. Trimming cost V 3 bases and J 7 bases; bases outside gene matches: 10. CDR3 size: 15 residues. Germline V gives CDR1 LNHDA, CDR2 SQIVND (reference sequence). The data are from a study of blood T cell repertoires in COVID-19. In the study's own analysis: Amplification with reference gene primers provided the estimates of nucleated cell counts. Repertoires were generated with immunoSEQ multiplex PCR, while TCRdb's copy carries only in-frame clones and drops some. D and trimming were read from the DNA, whereas the V and J calls and clone size are those reported in that table. This table holds some 220,000 clones, 70% to 90% found once.

This sequence joins TRBV19 and TRBJ1-2; TRBD1 matches at 8 bases. This receptor was obtained from a woman under 30 who had recovered from COVID-19. The material sequenced was peripheral blood. The DNA of the CDR3 is TGTGCCAGTAGTATCGTCCAGGGGGCGCGTCGTGGCTACACCTTC. It translates to CASSIVQGARRGYTF.